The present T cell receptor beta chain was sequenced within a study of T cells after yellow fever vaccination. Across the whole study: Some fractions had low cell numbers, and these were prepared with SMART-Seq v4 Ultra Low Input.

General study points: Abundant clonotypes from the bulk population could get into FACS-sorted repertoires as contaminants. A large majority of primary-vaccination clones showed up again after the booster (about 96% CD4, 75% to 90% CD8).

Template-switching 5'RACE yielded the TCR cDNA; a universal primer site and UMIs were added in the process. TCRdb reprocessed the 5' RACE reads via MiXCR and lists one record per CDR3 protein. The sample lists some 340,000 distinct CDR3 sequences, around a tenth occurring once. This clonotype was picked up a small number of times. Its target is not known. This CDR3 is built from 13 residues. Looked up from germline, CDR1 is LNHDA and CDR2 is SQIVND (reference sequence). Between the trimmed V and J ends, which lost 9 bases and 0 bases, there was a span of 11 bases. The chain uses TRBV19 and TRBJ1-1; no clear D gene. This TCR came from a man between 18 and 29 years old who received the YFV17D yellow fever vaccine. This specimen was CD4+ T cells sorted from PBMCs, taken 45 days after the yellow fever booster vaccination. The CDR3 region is CASHANMNTEAFF. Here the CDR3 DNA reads TGTGCCAGCCACGCGAACATGAACACTGAAGCTTTCTTT.